The 16 T cell receptor beta chains below all came from one sample that was sequenced in a study of blood T cell repertoires in COVID-19. Produced via immunoSEQ multiplex PCR; TCRdb's table is partial and in-frame only. The table records 200,000 to 250,000 clones, 80% to 90% of them present only once. Input material: PBMCs or T cells enriched from blood (not recorded which). These receptors were obtained from a young woman in a cohort exposed to, infected with or recovered from COVID-19 (not recorded which).

This sequence joins TRBV5-4 and TRBJ2-1, with D uncertain. The V and J ends lost 0 bases and 4 bases respectively, with 8 bases between them. Germline V gene sequence: CDR1 SGHNT, CDR2 YYREEE (reference sequence). The CDR3 contains 14 residues. The CDR3 loop is CASSLDLRYNEQFF. DNA for the CDR3: TGTGCCAGCAGCTTGGACTTGCGGTACAATGAGCAGTTCTTC.

The rearrangement links TRBV19 to TRBJ2-3, with 8 bases fitting TRBD2. Germline trimming cut 4 bases from V and 3 bases from J; bases unmatched to any gene: 3. Germline CDR1 is LNHDA and CDR2 is SQIVND (reference sequence). The CDR3 extends over 14 amino acids. This chain's CDR3 is CASSSTSGTDTQYF. The CDR3 DNA follows: TGTGCCAGTAGTAGCACTAGCGGTACAGATACGCAGTATTTT. The full variable domain, rest sourced from reference TRBV19 and TRBJ2-3, is DGGITQSPKYLFRKEGQNVTLSCEQNLNHDAMYWYRQDPGQGLRLIYYSQIVNDFQKGDIAEGYSVSREKKESFPLTVTSAQKNPTAFYLCASSSTSGTDTQYFGPGTRLTVL.

This clone was picked up one time. The rearrangement joins TRBV9 to TRBJ1-4; D ambiguous. V was cut by 6 bases and J by 5 bases, with 11 bases left in between. CDR3 length equals 13 residues. From germline, CDR1 is SGDLS and CDR2 YYNGEE. The CDR3 coding sequence is TGTGCCAGCAACCGAGCGGAGAATGAAAAACTGTTTTTT. Translation gives CASNRAENEKLFF.

The chain has TRBV2 and TRBJ1-5; D remains ambiguous. This CDR3 region has 13 residues. V shed 6 bases and J shed 0 bases, with 6 bases lying between them. CDR1 and CDR2 (germline): SNHLY, FYNNEI. This CDR3 is CASRRYSNQPQHF. The CDR3 DNA reads TGTGCCAGCAGGAGATATAGCAATCAGCCCCAGCATTTT.

This chain joins TRBV7-3 and TRBJ1-1, with D unclear. There are 14 residues in the CDR3. Germline-derived CDR1 and CDR2 are SGHTA and FQGTGA. The V end was cut by 5 bases, the J end by 1 base, with 11 bases between. The CDR3 region has the DNA TGTGCCAGCAGCCCATCGGGTGGGAACACTGAAGCTTTCTTT. This sequence encodes CASSPSGGNTEAFF.

J is TRBJ1-3 and V is TRBV7-2, with no clear D. The V and J ends lost 5 bases and 0 bases respectively, with 11 bases between them. Germline V gives CDR1 SGHTA, CDR2 FQGNSA. This CDR3 has 15 amino acids. The chain's CDR3 is CASSAGLSSGNTIYF. CDR3 coding DNA: TGTGCCAGCAGCGCGGGCCTAAGCTCTGGAAACACCATATATTTT.

V and J are TRBV2 and TRBJ2-5; D call uncertain. CDR1 SNHLY and CDR2 FYNNEI come from the germline V gene. The CDR3 length is 13 residues. The V and J ends lost 2 bases and 7 bases respectively, with 11 bases between them. The DNA for the CDR3 is TGTGCCAGCAGTGAACACACCCGAGGGACCCAGTACTTC. It yields the protein CASSEHTRGTQYF. Based on the CDR3 plus reference TRBV2 and TRBJ2-5, the full variable domain is EPEVTQTPSHQVTQMGQEVILRCVPISNHLYFYWYRQILGQKVEFLVSFYNNEISEKSEIFDDQFSVERPDGSNFTLKIRSTKLEDSAMYFCASSEHTRGTQYFGPGTRLLVL.

V usage is TRBV27 and J usage is TRBJ2-1, with D possibly matching TRBD2 (5 bases). The CDR3 length is 14 residues. V lost 6 bases to trimming and J lost 4 bases, with 13 bases between them. Germline V gives CDR1 MNHEY, CDR2 SMNVEV (reference sequence). CDR3 residues: CASRGVPGYNEQFF. The CDR3, as DNA: TGTGCCAGCAGGGGAGTGCCCGGTTACAATGAGCAGTTCTTC.

The chain carries TRBV6-6 and TRBJ2-7; 8 nucleotides agree with TRBD1. CDR1 is MNHNY, CDR2 SVGAGI, per germline (reference sequence). After removal of 7 bases from V and 2 bases from J, the junction contained 7 bases not matched to a gene. This CDR3 is 14 amino acids long. In nucleotides, the CDR3 is TGTGCCAGCACCTCTGGGACAGGAACCTACGAGCAGTACTTC. Translating gives CASTSGTGTYEQYF.

The chain joins TRBV3-1 (or the pseudogene TRBV3-2) to TRBJ2-5; tentatively, D is TRBD2 (6 bases). CDR1 is LGHDT and CDR2 is YNNKEL in the germline V gene (reference sequence). V gave up 1 base and J gave up 5 bases, with 17 bases separating them. The CDR3 contains 16 residues. As DNA, the CDR3 is TGTGCCAGCAGCCAAGGGATAGGGGAGGTTTTGGAGACCCAGTACTTC. It yields the protein CASSQGIGEVLETQYF.

The rearrangement links TRBV11-2 to TRBJ2-5; 8 bases map to TRBD2. This CDR3 has 15 amino acids. The germline CDR1 and CDR2 sequences are SGHAT and FQNNGV. Trimming removed 4 bases from V and 4 bases from J; junction bases left unmatched: 8. The CDR3 DNA is TGTGCCAGCAGCTCCCAAGCGGGGGTTGGAGAGACCCAGTACTTC. Protein product: CASSSQAGVGETQYF.

The chain carries TRBV19 and TRBJ2-7; D might be TRBD1 (5 bases). The germline V gene encodes CDR1 LNHDA and CDR2 SQIVND (reference sequence). The length of the CDR3 is 14 residues. V was pared by 3 bases and J by 0 bases, with 9 bases between. The CDR3 loop reads CASSMTDDSYEQYF. The CDR3 DNA is TGTGCCAGTAGTATGACAGACGACTCCTACGAGCAGTACTTC.

Points on this clone: This same CDR3 is encoded by further DNA sequences in the sample. The chain couples TRBV6-5 to TRBJ1-1; no clear D. The V gene's germline CDR1 is MNHEY and CDR2 SVGAGI. Between the trimmed V and J ends, which lost 5 bases and 3 bases, there was a span of 7 bases. CDR3 length equals 12 residues. The DNA for the CDR3 is TGTGCCAGCAGTCCCGGGTACACTGAAGCTTTCTTT. Its translation: CASSPGYTEAFF.

The chain has TRBV7-5 and TRBJ1-1. TRBV7-5 is a known pseudogene. The CDR3 loop spans 15 amino acids. CDR3 nucleotides: TGTGTCAGAAGGACTAGAGTAAGGGGAGGAACTGAAGCTTTCTTT. This encodes CVRRTRVRGGTEAFF.

The genes are TRBV11-2 and TRBJ1-4; 7 bases match TRBD1. The ends lost 5 bases at V and 7 bases at J; junction bases unmatched: 10. This CDR3 region has 15 residues. Germline CDR1 reads SGHAT; CDR2 reads FQNNGV. CDR3 nucleotide sequence: TGTGCCAGCAGCCAGTTACAGGGGCGAATTGAAAAACTGTTTTTT. Translating it yields CASSQLQGRIEKLFF.

The CDR3: CASSLTRGRLGYTF. The CDR3 DNA follows: TGTGCCAGCAGCTTAACCCGGGGTCGCCTAGGCTACACCTTC. V is TRBV5-4 and J is TRBJ1-2; D is unresolved. CDR3 size: 14 residues. Deletions cut 2 bases from V and 8 bases from J, with 16 bases between. CDR1 is SGHNT and CDR2 is YYREEE in the germline V gene (reference sequence).